This TCR beta chain originates from a study of shared clonotypes between healthy human individuals. Study-wide background: A donor's plate count was three for CD4 naive and three for CD4 memory; CD8 naive had two and CD8 memory one.

Naive CD8 cells were CD45RO-negative, positively selected for CCR7, excluding terminally differentiated effector memory CD45RA+ cells. At deep level, the assay was performed. In the original processing: ImmunoSEQ output lacked quality scores and full-length reads, limiting matched filtering. This table comes from immunoSEQ multiplex PCR, and its TCRdb copy is limited to in-frame clones, with some not included. That table supplies the V and J calls and clone size; D and trimming were determined from the DNA. Here the sample spans 600,000 or so clones, 98% being singletons. The CDR3 contains 14 residues. Trimming shortened V by 4 bases and J by 8 bases, and 14 bases separated the two germline ends. Per germline, CDR1 SNHLY and CDR2 FYNNEI. Study outcomes and limitations: With few donors, the genetic and exposure-history diversity represented was limited.

Of note for this clone: Its antigen remains unknown.

V gene TRBV2 combines with J gene TRBJ1-4, with no clear D. Sequenced sample: naive CD8+ T cells sorted from blood. This sequence was found in a man between 25 and 39 years old in good health. CDR3 sequence: CASSGGRVGEKLFF. The CDR3 bases are TGTGCCAGCAGTGGGGGTAGGGTAGGAGAAAAACTGTTTTTT. Full variable domain (remainder filled in from reference TRBV2 and TRBJ1-4): EPEVTQTPSHQVTQMGQEVILRCVPISNHLYFYWYRQILGQKVEFLVSFYNNEISEKSEIFDDQFSVERPDGSNFTLKIRSTKLEDSAMYFCASSGGRVGEKLFFGSGTQLSVL.